The subject of this entry is one T cell receptor beta chain. Its antigen is unidentified. A much more abundant neighbour one base away suggests this may be a read error. The data stem from a study of T cell repertoires in cytomegalovirus infection. V was shortened by 0 bases and J by 8 bases, with 7 bases between the two germline ends. This CDR3 is 13 amino acids long. CDR1 and CDR2 (germline): SGHVT, SQSDAQ. TCRdb processed the reads anew with MiXCR; each CDR3 protein has one entry. This sample has about 740,000 distinct CDR3 sequences, with 35% found just once. Study-level findings and limits: Dominating the ex vivo response were HLA-C-restricted CMV-specific TCR beta clonotypes.

The receptor's source is a human donor in good health (CMV status not recorded). Some clones in this sample may be carry-over from other donors' samples. The sequenced sample consisted of PBMCs. V gene TRBV7-4 combines with J gene TRBJ1-4, with D unresolved. CDR3: CASSLAPGEKLFF. The CDR3 DNA reads TGTGCCAGCAGCTTAGCGCCGGGGGAAAAACTGTTTTTT.